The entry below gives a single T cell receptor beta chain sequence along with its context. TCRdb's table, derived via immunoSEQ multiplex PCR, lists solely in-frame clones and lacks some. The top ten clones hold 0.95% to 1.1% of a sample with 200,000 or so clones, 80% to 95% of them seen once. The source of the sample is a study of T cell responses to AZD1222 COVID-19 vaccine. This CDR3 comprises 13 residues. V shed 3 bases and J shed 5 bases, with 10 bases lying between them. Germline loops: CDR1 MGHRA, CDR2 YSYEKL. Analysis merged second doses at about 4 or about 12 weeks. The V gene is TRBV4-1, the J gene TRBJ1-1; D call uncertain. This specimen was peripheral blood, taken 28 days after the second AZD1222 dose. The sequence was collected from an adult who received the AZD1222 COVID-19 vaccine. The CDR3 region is CASSHDWRTEAFF. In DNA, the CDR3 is TGCGCCAGCAGCCATGATTGGCGGACTGAAGCTTTCTTT.